These 14 T cell receptor beta chains share one sample of origin, sequenced in a study of blood T cell repertoires in COVID-19. This table comes from immunoSEQ multiplex PCR, and its TCRdb copy is limited to in-frame clones, with some not included. The data contain 210,000 or so clones, 70% to 80% of them singletons. Sequenced input: peripheral blood. The receptors here all came from a man aged 50 to 59 who had recovered from COVID-19.

This clone was detected only a few times. The V and J genes are TRBV9 and TRBJ2-6; D not resolved. The germline gives CDR1 SGDLS, CDR2 YYNGEE. The V and J ends lost 2 bases and 0 bases respectively, with 3 bases between them. The CDR3 has 14 amino acids. The CDR3 protein is CASSVNSGANVLTF. CDR3 coding DNA: TGTGCCAGCAGCGTTAACTCTGGGGCCAACGTCCTGACTTTC.

The V and J genes are TRBV4-1 and TRBJ1-1, with D perhaps matching TRBD1 (5 bases). The V end was cut by 0 bases, the J end by 0 bases, with 14 bases between. The length of the CDR3 is 17 residues. Germline V gives CDR1 MGHRA, CDR2 YSYEKL. This CDR3 reads CASSQDAGFLMNTEAFF. The CDR3 DNA reads as TGCGCCAGCAGCCAAGACGCAGGGTTCTTAATGAACACTGAAGCTTTCTTT.

CDR3 sequence reads: CAISDRDWQTEAFF. The CDR3 DNA sequence: TGTGCCATCAGTGACAGGGATTGGCAGACTGAAGCTTTCTTT. The V and J genes are TRBV10-3 and TRBJ1-1; a possible D gene is TRBD1 (5 bases). The germline CDR1 and CDR2 sequences are ENHRY and SYGVKD. V lost 3 bases, J lost 5 bases, and 13 bases lay in between. The length of the CDR3 is 14 residues.

The chain joins TRBV5-1 to TRBJ2-7, with TRBD1 identical over 11 bases. The CDR3 loop spans 14 amino acids. Unmatched junction bases numbered 8, after V lost 7 bases and J lost 5 bases. Looked up from germline, CDR1 is SGHRS and CDR2 is YFSETQ. Here the CDR3 DNA reads TGCGCCAGCGTCCGGGACAGGGGGATCGACGAGCAGTACTTC. Amino acid sequence: CASVRDRGIDEQYF. Variable domain in full (rest from reference TRBV5-1 and TRBJ2-7): KAGVTQTPRYLIKTRGQQVTLSCSPISGHRSVSWYQQTPGQGLQFLFEYFSETQRNKGNFPGRFSGRQFSNSRSEMNVSTLELGDSALYLCASVRDRGIDEQYFGPGTRLTVT.

The chain joins TRBV4-3 to TRBJ2-7, with 12 bases identical to TRBD2. The germline V gene has CDR1 LGHNA and CDR2 YSLEER. V gave up 1 base and J gave up 4 bases; unmatched junction bases: 5. The CDR3 has 16 residues. CDR3 loop: CASSQGLAGESYEQYF. As DNA, the CDR3 is TGCGCCAGCAGCCAAGGACTAGCGGGAGAATCGTACGAGCAGTACTTC.

The gene calls are TRBV19 and TRBJ1-2, with 9 positions matching TRBD1. The CDR3 is made up of 13 amino acids. The junction had 8 bases not matched to a gene; V was cut back by 11 bases and J by 4 bases. CDR1 LNHDA and CDR2 SQIVND come from the germline V gene (reference sequence). The CDR3 DNA is TGTGCCGTCGAGACAGGGGGTGTCTATGGCTACACCTTC. Residues: CAVETGGVYGYTF.

This clone turned up a few times. The chain carries TRBV18 and TRBJ2-5; 7 nucleotides agree with TRBD1. Trimming at V came to 4 bases and at J to 4 bases, leaving 9 bases not matched to a gene. This CDR3 region has 15 residues. The germline gives CDR1 KGHSH, CDR2 LQKENI. The CDR3 sequence is CASSRQGNFRETQYF. The CDR3 DNA is TGTGCCAGCTCACGACAGGGAAATTTTCGAGAGACCCAGTACTTC.

This chain links TRBV28 with TRBJ1-2, with TRBD1 matching 7 bases. Germline V gene sequence: CDR1 MDHEN, CDR2 SYDVKM. The V segment lost 5 bases and the J segment 1 base; nucleotides outside the gene matches: 7. This CDR3 has 15 amino acids. The CDR3 is CASSAPGTVNYGYTF. CDR3 nucleotides: TGTGCCAGCAGTGCCCCCGGGACAGTTAACTATGGCTACACCTTC.

This clone has more than one count but fewer than ten. This CDR3 reads CASSLGRSYEQYF. The CDR3 DNA follows: TGTGCCAGCAGCTTGGGGCGGTCCTACGAGCAGTACTTC. The chain has TRBV5-6 and TRBJ2-7; D remains unclear. The CDR3 extends over 13 amino acids. The germline V gene encodes CDR1 SGHDT and CDR2 YYEEEE. V gave up 0 bases and J gave up 1 base, with 5 bases separating them.

This sequence joins TRBV5-6 and TRBJ2-1, with D possibly TRBD2 on 6 matching bases. Trimming pared 4 bases from V and 4 bases from J, leaving 21 bases between. This CDR3 has 17 residues. Germline values: CDR1 SGHDT, CDR2 YYEEEE. CDR3 amino acids: CASSHLGVAERYNEQFF. The CDR3 region has the DNA TGTGCCAGCAGCCACCTCGGGGTAGCGGAGAGGTACAATGAGCAGTTCTTC.

The chain joins TRBV4-1 to TRBJ1-5, with 10 positions matching TRBD1. The trim removed 0 bases at V and 4 bases at J, leaving 6 bases unmatched. This CDR3 contains 17 residues. Looked up from germline, CDR1 is MGHRA and CDR2 is YSYEKL. The CDR3: CASSQDETGGANQPQHF. The CDR3 DNA reads as TGCGCCAGCAGCCAAGATGAGACAGGGGGCGCTAATCAGCCCCAGCATTTT.

This clone was recorded only once. V and J are TRBV5-4 and TRBJ1-2; tentatively, D is TRBD1 (5 bases). This CDR3 region has 15 residues. Germline CDR1 is SGHNT and CDR2 is YYREEE (reference sequence). Trimming pared 4 bases from V and 4 bases from J, leaving 17 bases between. CDR3 sequence: CASSIGPQGVYGYTF. CDR3 nucleotides: TGTGCCAGCAGCATAGGACCCCAAGGGGTCTATGGCTACACCTTC.

The V gene is TRBV5-1, the J gene TRBJ2-7; 10 nucleotides align to TRBD2. Germline V gives CDR1 SGHRS, CDR2 YFSETQ. V lost 5 bases and J lost 4; bases outside the gene matches: 6. The length of the CDR3 is 14 residues. In nucleotides, the CDR3 is TGCGCCAGCAGTGTAGCGGGGGGCGGGTACGAGCAGTACTTC. This gives the protein CASSVAGGGYEQYF.

The chain combines TRBV6-5 with TRBJ2-3; TRBD2 aligns across 8 bases. The V gene end was trimmed by 8 bases and the J gene end by 1 base; junction bases not matched to a gene: 5. Germline values: CDR1 MNHEY, CDR2 SVGAGI. The CDR3 consists of 14 residues. The CDR3 reads CASLSGTGTDTQYF. The CDR3 nucleotides read TGTGCCAGCCTTAGCGGGACGGGCACAGATACGCAGTATTTT.